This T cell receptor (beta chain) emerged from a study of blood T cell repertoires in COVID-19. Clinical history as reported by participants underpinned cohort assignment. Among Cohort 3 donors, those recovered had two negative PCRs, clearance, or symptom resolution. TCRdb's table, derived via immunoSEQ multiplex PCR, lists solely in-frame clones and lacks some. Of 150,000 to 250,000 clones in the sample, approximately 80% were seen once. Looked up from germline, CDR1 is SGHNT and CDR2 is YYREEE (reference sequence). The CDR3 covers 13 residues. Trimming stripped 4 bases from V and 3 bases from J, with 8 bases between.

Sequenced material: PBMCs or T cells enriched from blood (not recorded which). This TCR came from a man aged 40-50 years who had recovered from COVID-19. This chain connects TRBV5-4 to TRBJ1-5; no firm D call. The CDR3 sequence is CASSRGLNQPQHF. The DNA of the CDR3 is TGTGCCAGCAGCCGAGGTCTCAATCAGCCCCAGCATTTT.